This T cell receptor (beta chain) was sequenced for a study of cytomegalovirus exposure and HLA in healthy donors. Study-level information: The 110 or so validation repertoires were produced on the same platform as the 650 or so repertoires of the first cohort. This was reported in a later analysis.

This table comes from immunoSEQ multiplex PCR, and its TCRdb copy is limited to in-frame clones, with some not included. The sample contains hundreds of thousands of clones, just over 85% of which appear only once. V was cut by 6 bases and J by 2 bases, with 12 bases left in between. CDR3 length equals 14 residues. The germline V gene encodes CDR1 MNHNS and CDR2 SASEGT. Notes on the study in general: In vitro experiments confirmed that a few CMV-associated chains were specific for CMV antigens.

A roughly 120-subject validation cohort, separate from the 666-subject first cohort, supplied the donors. A remark on this clone: Antigen specificity is unknown.

The sequencing input was PBMCs. The TCR was taken from a woman aged 18-35 years in good health and CMV-seronegative. J is TRBJ2-3 and V is TRBV6-1; D gene ambiguous. CDR3 in amino acids: CASRIGSYTDTQYF. CDR3 DNA: TGTGCCAGCAGGATCGGGTCTTACACAGATACGCAGTATTTT.